This passage covers 9 T cell receptor beta chains from one sample sequenced in a study of cytomegalovirus exposure and HLA in healthy donors. Primers included in the PCR were 60 Vbeta and 13 Jbeta primers. TCRdb's copy holds only in-frame clones and misses some; the assay was immunoSEQ multiplex PCR. The data contain fewer than 120,000 clones, approximately 79% of them singletons. Sample: PBMCs. The origin of the receptors is a young man in good health and CMV-seropositive.

This chain links TRBV14 with TRBJ1-4; tentatively, D is TRBD1 (5 bases). This CDR3 has 15 residues. Trimming removed 4 bases from V and 10 bases from J, with 19 bases in between. Per the germline V gene, CDR1 is SGHDN and CDR2 is FVKESK. The CDR3 loop is CASSLTGGKRGKLFF. The CDR3, as DNA: TGTGCCAGCAGCCTTACCGGGGGTAAAAGAGGAAAACTGTTTTTT.

The gene calls are TRBV9 and TRBJ2-6, with D perhaps TRBD1 (6 bases). The CDR3 has 15 residues. Germline values: CDR1 SGDLS, CDR2 YYNGEE. Trimming left V 0 bases short and J 2 bases short, with 6 bases between. As DNA, the CDR3 is TGTGCCAGCAGCGTAGGGACAGCTGGGGCCAACGTCCTGACTTTC. Its protein is CASSVGTAGANVLTF.

The V call is TRBV5-6, the J call TRBJ1-4, with D possibly matching TRBD1 (6 bases). This CDR3 is built from 15 residues. Germline V gene lookup returns CDR1 SGHDT and CDR2 YYEEEE. Trimming removed 4 bases at V and 6 bases at J, with 16 bases between. The CDR3 DNA reads TGTGCCAGCAGCCCGCTAGGGAAGGGGGATGAAAAACTGTTTTTT. As protein: CASSPLGKGDEKLFF.

This sequence joins TRBV4-2 and TRBJ2-7, with a tentative D call TRBD2 (5 bases). CDR3 length: 16 amino acids. CDR1 LGHNA and CDR2 YNFKEQ come from the germline V gene. Trimming took off 0 bases at V and 5 bases at J, with 17 bases between the two ends. The CDR3 loop is CASSQEAVEGFDEQYF. CDR3 in DNA: TGTGCCAGCAGCCAAGAGGCCGTCGAGGGTTTTGACGAGCAGTACTTC.

The rearrangement joins TRBV19 to TRBJ1-1, with TRBD1 matching 12 bases. Germline-derived CDR1 and CDR2 are LNHDA and SQIVND (reference sequence). J lost 4 bases, V lost 0 bases, and 9 bases had no gene match. The CDR3 loop spans 18 amino acids. The CDR3 protein is CASSIEAGQGARSTEAFF. CDR3 DNA: TGTGCCAGTAGTATAGAGGCGGGACAGGGGGCCAGAAGCACTGAAGCTTTCTTT.

The genes are TRBV15 and TRBJ2-5; 9 bases map to TRBD2. CDR3 length: 14 residues. V shed 3 bases and J 2 bases; nucleotides not matched to a gene: 1. Germline CDR1 and CDR2: LNHNV and YYDKDF (reference sequence). The CDR3 nucleotides read TGTGCCACCAGCAGGGGACTAGCTCAAGAGACCCAGTACTTC. Its protein product is CATSRGLAQETQYF.

The rearrangement links TRBV11-2 to TRBJ2-7, with 8 bases lining up with TRBD2. In germline, CDR1 is SGHAT, CDR2 FQNNGV. V was pared by 6 bases and J by 3 bases, with 10 bases of the junction left unmatched. The CDR3 length is 15 residues. The CDR3 DNA is TGTGCCAGCAGTCTACTTCGGACTAGCAGCTACGAGCAGTACTTC. Amino acid sequence: CASSLLRTSSYEQYF.

The CDR3 loop reads CASSPGTSGGAEPFF. The CDR3 DNA reads TGTGCCAGCAGCCCTGGGACTAGCGGGGGGGCTGAACCGTTCTTC. This sequence joins TRBV5-6 and TRBJ2-1; 16 positions match TRBD2. V lost 4 bases, J lost 15 bases, and 10 bases stayed unmatched. Germline CDR1 SGHDT, CDR2 YYEEEE. The CDR3 covers 15 residues.

V is TRBV9 and J is TRBJ2-5; a possible D gene is TRBD1 (6 bases). Germline V gives CDR1 SGDLS, CDR2 YYNGEE. The CDR3 loop spans 14 amino acids. The V end was cut by 4 bases, the J end by 2 bases, with 12 bases between. CDR3 sequence: CASSRWGQQETQYF. The CDR3 DNA sequence: TGTGCCAGCAGCCGCTGGGGACAACAAGAGACCCAGTACTTC. The full variable domain, its missing parts supplied by reference TRBV9 and TRBJ2-5, is DSGVTQTPKHLITATGQRVTLRCSPRSGDLSVYWYQQSLDQGLQFLIQYYNGEERAKGNILERFSAQQFPDLHSELNLSSLELGDSALYFCASSRWGQQETQYFGPGTRLLVL.